This TCR beta chain was recorded in a study of cytomegalovirus exposure and HLA in healthy donors. The data were produced by immunoSEQ multiplex PCR, yet TCRdb's version contains in-frame clones alone and is incomplete. The sample holds more than 95,000 clones; more than 70% are singletons and the top ten take about 5.3%. This CDR3 region has 16 residues. The ends lost 4 bases at V and 10 bases at J; junction bases unmatched: 16. Germline assignment: CDR1 LNHNV and CDR2 YYDKDF (reference sequence). Of note for this clone: The antigen is unknown.

Study-level findings and limits: Across donors, most TCRs were seen rarely, yet some public ones were widespread.

The material sequenced was PBMCs. This clonotype was sampled from a man younger than 35 in good health and CMV-seronegative. The rearrangement links TRBV15 to TRBJ1-5, with TRBD1 matching 7 bases. CDR3 in amino acids: CATSKQRQGGLGPQHF. The CDR3 region has the DNA TGTGCCACCAGCAAACAGCGCCAGGGGGGACTCGGCCCCCAGCATTTT.